Presented here are 15 T cell receptor beta chains from one specimen sequenced in a study of blood T cell repertoires in COVID-19 (dated by TCRdb to about 2020). The method behind the library was the immunoSEQ multiplex PCR assay. This immuneACCESS table, as held by TCRdb, lists in-frame sequences with V and J called but not all clones. Of the missing ones, under half trace to an unresolved V gene in checked studies; the others have no known cause. The sample contains over 95,000 clones, 84% of them found a single time. The ten largest account for under 9.5% of the sample. Sequencing was performed on peripheral blood. The source of these receptors is a woman aged 40 to 49 with acute or convalescent COVID-19.

The chain has TRBV2 and TRBJ1-6, with D hard to call. This CDR3 has 11 amino acids. V was clipped by 11 bases and J by 7 bases, with 9 bases between them. Germline V gives CDR1 SNHLY, CDR2 FYNNEI. The CDR3 protein is CAGQRNSPLHF. Written as DNA, the CDR3 is TGTGCCGGCCAGAGGAATTCACCCCTCCACTTT.

This clone was found once. This sequence joins TRBV2 and TRBJ1-6; 7 bases are a match to TRBD1. This CDR3 contains 16 residues. CDR1 and CDR2 from the germline V gene are SNHLY and FYNNEI. Trimming took 5 bases from V and 1 from J; bases not matched to a gene: 5. The DNA of the CDR3 is TGTGCCAGCAGTTTTCGGACAGGATCCTATAATTCACCCCTCCACTTT. This codes for CASSFRTGSYNSPLHF.

The chain employs TRBV4-3 and TRBJ1-1; a possible D gene is TRBD1 (5 bases). CDR3 length: 15 amino acids. CDR1 is LGHNA, CDR2 YSLEER, per germline. V lost 0 bases to trimming and J lost 11 bases, with 19 bases between them. CDR3 in DNA: TGCGCCAGCAGCCAAGAGTCGCAGGGTCCAATGGGGGCTTTCTTT. Its protein is CASSQESQGPMGAFF.

With respect to this clone: This sample includes further DNA sequences coding for the same CDR3. The rearrangement joins TRBV2 to TRBJ1-6, with 8 bases identical to TRBD1. V shed 6 bases, J shed 5 bases, and the junction held 3 bases outside the gene matches. Germline values: CDR1 SNHLY, CDR2 FYNNEI. CDR3 size: 14 residues. The CDR3 nucleotides are TGTGCCAGCAGCGGACAGGGCGATAATTCACCCCTCCACTTT. The encoded protein is CASSGQGDNSPLHF.

The J gene is TRBJ1-2, the V gene TRBV6-1; D unresolved. CDR1 MNHNS and CDR2 SASEGT come from the germline V gene. V dropped 3 bases and J dropped 4 bases, with 9 bases sitting between them. The CDR3 has 13 residues. CDR3: CASSDPASYGYTF. The CDR3 coding sequence is TGTGCCAGCAGTGATCCAGCTAGCTATGGCTACACCTTC.

V gene TRBV7-9 combines with J gene TRBJ1-2; 7 nucleotides align to TRBD1. Germline CDR1 SEHNR, CDR2 FQNEAQ (reference sequence). V lost 2 bases to trimming and J lost 9 bases; unmatched junction nucleotides: 15. CDR3 length: 16 amino acids. CDR3 DNA: TGTGCCAGCAGCTTAACGTCCTTGGGTCAGGGGGGAAGCTACACCTTC. Amino acid sequence: CASSLTSLGQGGSYTF.

This clone has only a few counts. The chain carries TRBV18 and TRBJ2-1, with D perhaps TRBD1 (5 bases). Trimming took off 0 bases at V and 6 bases at J, with 9 bases between the two ends. This CDR3 contains 14 residues. Per the germline V gene, CDR1 is KGHSH and CDR2 is LQKENI. The CDR3 coding sequence is TGTGCCAGCTCACCACCTTTAGGGGTCAATGAGCAGTTCTTC. It translates to CASSPPLGVNEQFF.

The chain links TRBV9 to TRBJ2-6; 8 bases are a match to TRBD2. This CDR3 region has 18 residues. With V trimmed by 0 bases and J by 0 bases, 5 bases remained unmatched. CDR1 and CDR2 from the germline V gene are SGDLS and YYNGEE. The CDR3: CASSVALAGNSGANVLTF. The CDR3 DNA reads as TGTGCCAGCAGCGTAGCTCTAGCGGGTAACTCTGGGGCCAACGTCCTGACTTTC.

The gene calls are TRBV15 and TRBJ2-5; no firm D call. This CDR3 contains 16 residues. V was trimmed by 5 bases and J by 2 bases, leaving 18 bases between them. Germline V gene lookup returns CDR1 LNHNV and CDR2 YYDKDF (reference sequence). In nucleotides, the CDR3 is TGTGCCACCAGCGGATTAGGCGGTCCCCCTCAAGAGACCCAGTACTTC. It is translated as CATSGLGGPPQETQYF.

V and J are TRBV9 and TRBJ1-2; 7 nucleotides line up with TRBD1. Losses at the gene ends were 0 bases for V and 5 bases for J; bases not matched to a gene: 7. This CDR3 contains 15 residues. Looked up from germline, CDR1 is SGDLS and CDR2 is YYNGEE. The CDR3 sequence is CASSVATGPGYGYTF. CDR3 bases: TGTGCCAGCAGCGTAGCGACAGGGCCAGGGTATGGCTACACCTTC. Filled out from reference TRBV9 and TRBJ1-2, the complete variable domain reads DSGVTQTPKHLITATGQRVTLRCSPRSGDLSVYWYQQSLDQGLQFLIQYYNGEERAKGNILERFSAQQFPDLHSELNLSSLELGDSALYFCASSVATGPGYGYTFGSGTRLTVV.

V gene TRBV30 combines with J gene TRBJ1-4; D is possibly TRBD1 (5 bases). Looked up from germline, CDR1 is GTSNPN and CDR2 is SVGIG (reference sequence). The CDR3 has 13 residues. V was clipped by 5 bases and J by 6 bases, with 13 bases between them. CDR3 bases: TGTGCCTGGGGTTGGGGGGAATATGAAAAACTGTTTTTT. Protein: CAWGWGEYEKLFF.

The sample holds a few counts of this clone. The J gene is TRBJ1-4, the V gene TRBV7-9; 8 nucleotides align to TRBD1. J was trimmed by 0 bases and V by 4 bases; bases with no gene match: 13. The CDR3 is 19 amino acids. Germline CDR1 is SEHNR and CDR2 is FQNEAQ (reference sequence). CDR3 amino acids: CASSSQTGGSFATNEKLFF. The CDR3 DNA follows: TGTGCCAGCAGCTCCCAAACAGGGGGTTCTTTTGCAACTAATGAAAAACTGTTTTTT.

The chain recombines TRBV5-6 with TRBJ1-6, with 7 bases identical to TRBD1. With V trimmed by 0 bases and J by 9 bases, 6 bases remained unmatched. This CDR3 comprises 15 residues. Per germline, CDR1 SGHDT and CDR2 YYEEEE. The CDR3 reads CASSLGQGVGSPLHF. The CDR3 nucleotides are TGTGCCAGCAGCTTGGGACAGGGTGTAGGTTCACCCCTCCACTTT.

The CDR3 sequence: CASSLAGTGRVETQYF. In DNA form, the CDR3 reads TGTGCCAGCAGCTTAGCGGGGACAGGGCGGGTCGAGACCCAGTACTTC. V and J are TRBV7-7 and TRBJ2-5, with TRBD1 matching 9 bases. Per germline, CDR1 SSHAT and CDR2 FNYEAQ (reference sequence). This CDR3 is built from 16 residues. V lost 0 bases to trimming and J lost 5 bases; unmatched junction nucleotides: 7.

The DNA of the CDR3 is TGTGCCAGCAGTGACGTCACAGGCTTAGGGTACTATGGCTACACCTTC. This sequence encodes CASSDVTGLGYYGYTF. The chain recombines TRBV6-4 with TRBJ1-2; D is perhaps TRBD1 (5 bases). Deletions cut 2 bases from V and 3 bases from J, with 16 bases between. CDR3 size: 16 residues. Germline CDR1 and CDR2: MRHNA and SNTAGT.